The 32 T cell receptor beta chains in this list originate from one sample, sequenced in a study of blood T cell repertoires in COVID-19. Profiling relied on immunoSEQ multiplex PCR, and the TCRdb table lists in-frame clones only, not all of them. This table holds 85,000 to 130,000 clones, about four fifths found once. Specimen: peripheral blood. These receptors all come from an elderly woman with active or convalescent COVID-19.

The chain carries TRBV9 and TRBJ2-7, with no clear D. This CDR3 region has 16 residues. The V end lost 3 bases, the J end lost 6 bases, and 22 bases lay between the germline ends. Germline V gene lookup returns CDR1 SGDLS and CDR2 YYNGEE. DNA of the CDR3: TGTGCCAGCAGCGCCGGCACAGCCCTACCAATCTCCGAGCAGTACTTC. Encoded protein: CASSAGTALPISEQYF.

The chain has TRBV7-8 and TRBJ2-1; 7 nucleotides match TRBD2. The length of the CDR3 is 16 residues. Germline lookup yields CDR1 SGHVS and CDR2 FQNEAQ. V lost 3 bases and J lost 3; bases outside the gene matches: 8. The chain's CDR3 is CASSFGVTGGYNEQFF. In DNA, the CDR3 is TGTGCCAGCAGCTTCGGGGTCACGGGGGGCTACAATGAGCAGTTCTTC.

This chain joins TRBV19 and TRBJ1-5, with D possibly TRBD1 on 6 matching bases. The CDR3 is made up of 14 amino acids. Germline CDR1 is LNHDA and CDR2 is SQIVND (reference sequence). The V end lost 4 bases, the J end lost 0 bases, and 7 bases lay between the germline ends. CDR3 region: CASSTDSSNQPQHF. DNA for the CDR3: TGTGCCAGTAGTACGGACAGTAGCAATCAGCCCCAGCATTTT. The full variable domain, its missing parts supplied by reference TRBV19 and TRBJ1-5, is DGGITQSPKYLFRKEGQNVTLSCEQNLNHDAMYWYRQDPGQGLRLIYYSQIVNDFQKGDIAEGYSVSREKKESFPLTVTSAQKNPTAFYLCASSTDSSNQPQHFGDGTRLSIL.

This clone was found many times. DNA of the CDR3: TGTGCCTGCCGAAAACATACCCGGGACAGGAAAGAGTTCACTTCACCCCTCCACTTT. Protein sequence: CACRKHTRDRKEFTSPLHF. The J gene is TRBJ1-6, the V gene TRBV30; 8 nucleotides match TRBD1. This CDR3 contains 19 residues. Germline CDR1 and CDR2: GTSNPN and SVGIG (reference sequence). With 6 bases clipped from V and 9 bases from J, the junction kept 25 bases outside the gene matches. The full variable domain, with the rest looked up from reference TRBV30 and TRBJ1-6, is SQTIHQWPATLVQPVGSPLSLECTVEGTSNPNLYWYRQAAGRGLQLLFYSVGIGQISSEVPQNLSASRPQDRQFILSSKKLLLSDSGFYLCACRKHTRDRKEFTSPLHFGNGTRLTVT.

J is TRBJ1-2 and V is TRBV28; perhaps TRBD1 as D (6 bases). Germline-derived CDR1 and CDR2 are MDHEN and SYDVKM. The CDR3 has 12 amino acids. Trimming took 6 bases from V and 8 from J, leaving 13 bases between them. The CDR3 spells CASRLTGNGYTF. The CDR3 bases are TGTGCCAGCAGGCTTACAGGGAACGGCTACACCTTC.

The chain employs TRBV5-5 and TRBJ2-3, with 8 bases lining up with TRBD2. J was trimmed by 0 bases and V by 2 bases; bases with no gene match: 11. The V gene's germline CDR1 is SGHKS and CDR2 YYEKEE (reference sequence). The CDR3 spans 18 residues. The CDR3 here is CASSFFLETSVSTDTQYF. CDR3 DNA: TGTGCCAGCAGCTTTTTCCTCGAGACTAGCGTTAGCACAGATACGCAGTATTTT.

This chain connects TRBV18 to TRBJ1-1; 10 nucleotides match TRBD1. CDR3 length: 16 amino acids. CDR1 is KGHSH, CDR2 LQKENI, per germline. The ends lost 3 bases at V and 0 bases at J; junction bases unmatched: 4. The CDR3 nucleotides are TGTGCCAGCTCACCGCGACAGGGGGCGGTGAACACTGAAGCTTTCTTT. Translating gives CASSPRQGAVNTEAFF.

This clone was seen ten or more times. The chain employs TRBV11-2 and TRBJ2-7, with 7 bases identical to TRBD2. CDR1 is SGHAT, CDR2 FQNNGV, per germline. With V trimmed by 3 bases and J by 2 bases, 4 bases remained unmatched. The CDR3 runs to 14 residues. CDR3 sequence: CASSFSGGPYEQYF. CDR3 nucleotides: TGTGCCAGCAGCTTCTCGGGGGGACCCTACGAGCAGTACTTC.

The chain couples TRBV5-6 to TRBJ1-1; TRBD1 might be the D (5 bases). The V gene's germline CDR1 is SGHDT and CDR2 YYEEEE. The V end lost 6 bases, the J end lost 4 bases, and 16 bases lay between the germline ends. This CDR3 spans 14 amino acids. CDR3 loop: CASTEQVLGTEAFF. DNA for the CDR3: TGTGCCAGCACCGAACAGGTCTTAGGCACTGAAGCTTTCTTT.

V is TRBV6-4 and J is TRBJ1-6; the D gene is possibly TRBD1 (5 bases). CDR3 length: 13 residues. V dropped 5 bases and J dropped 6 bases, with 8 bases sitting between them. Germline values: CDR1 MRHNA, CDR2 SNTAGT. As DNA, the CDR3 is TGTGCCAGCAGTCCGACAGCTAATTCACCCCTCCACTTT. It is translated as CASSPTANSPLHF.

The chain links TRBV7-2 to TRBJ1-6; the match to TRBD1 covers 7 bases. The V gene's germline CDR1 is SGHTA and CDR2 FQGNSA. CDR3 size: 15 residues. With V trimmed by 1 base and J by 6 bases, 3 bases remained unmatched. The CDR3 DNA follows: TGTGCCAGCAGCTTAGTTCGACAGGGTAATTCACCCCTCCACTTT. It specifies CASSLVRQGNSPLHF.

J is TRBJ1-3 and V is TRBV28, with TRBD1 matching 7 bases. V lost 6 bases, J lost 4 bases, and 9 bases stayed unmatched. Germline V gene lookup returns CDR1 MDHEN and CDR2 SYDVKM. CDR3 size: 15 residues. The chain's CDR3 is CASSLDRVVGNTIYF. The DNA for the CDR3 is TGTGCCAGCAGCCTCGACAGGGTGGTAGGAAACACCATATATTTT. The whole variable domain, remainder taken from reference TRBV28 and TRBJ1-3, is DVKVTQSSRYLVKRTGEKVFLECVQDMDHENMFWYRQDPGLGLRLIYFSYDVKMKEKGDIPEGYSVSREKKERFSLILESASTNQTSMYLCASSLDRVVGNTIYFGEGSWLTVV.

The J gene is TRBJ1-1, the V gene TRBV5-4, with TRBD1 identical over 9 bases. Germline assignment: CDR1 SGHNT and CDR2 YYREEE (reference sequence). The J segment lost 1 base and the V segment lost 4 bases, leaving 8 bases of the junction unmatched. The CDR3 spans 16 residues. DNA of the CDR3: TGTGCCAGCAGCGGGAGGACAGGGGTACCGAACACTGAAGCTTTCTTT. It specifies CASSGRTGVPNTEAFF.

This chain uses TRBV5-8 with TRBJ2-7, with D perhaps matching TRBD1 (6 bases). This CDR3 has 14 amino acids. Germline CDR1 reads SGHTS; CDR2 reads YDEGEE. With 0 bases removed from V and 2 bases from J, the gap between germline ends came to 9 bases. In DNA form, the CDR3 reads TGTGCCAGCAGCTTGGGACAGGCTACCTACGAGCAGTACTTC. As protein: CASSLGQATYEQYF.

The V gene is TRBV5-1, the J gene TRBJ2-1, with 7 nucleotides matching TRBD2. This CDR3 is 15 amino acids long. With V trimmed by 2 bases and J by 6 bases, 8 bases remained unmatched. The germline V gene has CDR1 SGHRS and CDR2 YFSETQ. CDR3 protein: CASSFGGSKGNEQFF. The CDR3 coding sequence is TGCGCCAGCAGCTTCGGCGGGAGTAAGGGCAATGAGCAGTTCTTC.

This clone was detected a few times. The genes are TRBV6-4 and TRBJ2-2; 9 bases are shared with TRBD1. Germline values: CDR1 MRHNA, CDR2 SNTAGT. The CDR3 extends over 15 amino acids. With 5 bases clipped from V and 4 bases from J, the junction kept 5 bases outside the gene matches. Here the CDR3 DNA reads TGTGCCAGCAGTCAAACAGGGGGCTTCACCGGGGAGCTGTTTTTT. Encoded protein: CASSQTGGFTGELFF.

This clone was observed once. The rearrangement joins TRBV7-2 to TRBJ1-4, with 10 bases matching TRBD1. V lost 1 base, J lost 12 bases, and 11 bases stayed unmatched. This CDR3 has 16 residues. The germline V gene has CDR1 SGHTA and CDR2 FQGNSA. The CDR3 DNA sequence: TGTGCCAGCAGCTTAGGGGACAGGGGAGGGGGCGAGGAACTGTTTTTT. It codes for CASSLGDRGGGEELFF.

This chain uses TRBV6-2 or TRBV6-3 with TRBJ1-2; a weak D match, TRBD1 (5 bases). Looked up from germline, CDR1 is MNHEY and CDR2 is SVGEGT. There are 16 residues in the CDR3. Deletions cut 6 bases from V and 4 bases from J, with 21 bases between. This chain's CDR3 is CASSPSLGRKGYGYTF. The CDR3, as DNA: TGTGCCAGCAGCCCTTCGTTGGGGCGAAAGGGCTATGGCTACACCTTC.

This chain links TRBV6-5 with TRBJ1-5, with D maybe TRBD1 (5 bases). V lost 6 bases and J 6 bases, leaving 15 bases between the germline ends. This CDR3 region has 14 residues. Germline V gives CDR1 MNHEY, CDR2 SVGAGI. CDR3 residues: CASRAGTGSQPQHF. The CDR3 DNA reads as TGTGCCAGCAGAGCCGGGACCGGGAGTCAGCCCCAGCATTTT.

This clone was recorded at least ten times. The chain has TRBV6-5 and TRBJ1-5; a weak D match, TRBD1 (6 bases). The germline V and J ends were trimmed by 3 bases and 6 bases, with 9 bases remaining between them. Germline values: CDR1 MNHEY, CDR2 SVGAGI. The CDR3 has 13 amino acids. The chain's CDR3 is CASSYGGSQPQHF. The CDR3, as DNA: TGTGCCAGCAGTTATGGGGGCAGTCAGCCCCAGCATTTT.

V is TRBV10-3 and J is TRBJ1-1, with D unclear. Germline loops: CDR1 ENHRY, CDR2 SYGVKD. CDR3 length: 13 residues. V gave up 9 bases and J gave up 0 bases, with 11 bases separating them. The CDR3 nucleotides are TGTGCCATGAAGAGGGAGATGAACACTGAAGCTTTCTTT. It translates to CAMKREMNTEAFF.

J is TRBJ1-3 and V is TRBV5-4; the D gene is possibly TRBD1 (6 bases). The germline CDR1 and CDR2 sequences are SGHNT and YYREEE (reference sequence). The CDR3 has 12 residues. Trimming took 2 bases from V and 9 from J, leaving 9 bases between them. The CDR3 sequence: CASSLQGGTIYF. The CDR3 DNA reads as TGTGCCAGCAGCTTACAGGGCGGCACCATATATTTT.

The chain links TRBV4-2 to TRBJ1-6; D is perhaps TRBD1 (5 bases). Germline CDR1 reads LGHNA; CDR2 reads YNFKEQ. V lost 1 base and J 1 base, leaving 14 bases between the germline ends. The CDR3 is made up of 18 amino acids. CDR3 DNA: TGTGCCAGCAGCCAAGCCCTAGTTAGGACATCCTATAATTCACCCCTCCACTTT. Its translation: CASSQALVRTSYNSPLHF.

The chain uses TRBV9 and TRBJ2-7; 9 bases fit TRBD1. J gave up 2 bases and V 1 base, and 4 bases lay outside the gene matches. The CDR3 runs to 15 residues. Germline assignment: CDR1 SGDLS and CDR2 YYNGEE. The CDR3 region has the DNA TGTGCCAGCAGCGTAAGAGGGACAGGGCCCTACGAGCAGTACTTC. This codes for CASSVRGTGPYEQYF. Supplemented by reference TRBV9 and TRBJ2-7, the full variable domain reads DSGVTQTPKHLITATGQRVTLRCSPRSGDLSVYWYQQSLDQGLQFLIQYYNGEERAKGNILERFSAQQFPDLHSELNLSSLELGDSALYFCASSVRGTGPYEQYFGPGTRLTVT.

The chain carries TRBV7-6 and TRBJ1-3; D remains ambiguous. The V end lost 2 bases, the J end lost 0 bases, and 11 bases lay between the germline ends. This CDR3 is 16 amino acids long. Germline V gene data show CDR1 as SGHVS and CDR2 as FNYEAQ. The CDR3 nucleotides are TGTGCCAGCAGCTTATCCCAGACAAGCTCTGGAAACACCATATATTTT. Translation gives CASSLSQTSSGNTIYF. Full variable domain (rest looked up from reference TRBV7-6 and TRBJ1-3): GAGVSQSPRYKVTKRGQDVALRCDPISGHVSLYWYRQALGQGPEFLTYFNYEAQQDKSGLPNDRFSAERPEGSISTLTIQRTEQRDSAMYRCASSLSQTSSGNTIYFGEGSWLTVV.

CDR3 DNA sequence: TGTGCCAGCAGCTTCCGACGCTGGACAGGGAAAAGCTATGGCTACACCTTC. This translates into CASSFRRWTGKSYGYTF. The chain is built from TRBV7-9 and TRBJ1-2; 8 bases agree with TRBD1. The germline V gene has CDR1 SEHNR and CDR2 FQNEAQ (reference sequence). The CDR3 consists of 17 residues. Unmatched junction bases numbered 13, after V lost 3 bases and J lost 4 bases. The whole variable domain, filled in from reference TRBV7-9 and TRBJ1-2, reads DTGVSQNPRHKITKRGQNVTFRCDPISEHNRLYWYRQTLGQGPEFLTYFQNEAQLEKSRLLSDRFSAERPKGSFSTLEIQRTEQGDSAMYLCASSFRRWTGKSYGYTFGSGTRLTVV.

V is TRBV5-1 and J is TRBJ2-7, with 9 bases identical to TRBD2. This CDR3 spans 15 amino acids. From germline, CDR1 is SGHRS and CDR2 YFSETQ. Trimming removed 0 bases from V and 6 bases from J; junction bases left unmatched: 7. The CDR3: CASSLGASGNAEQYF. CDR3 nucleotide sequence: TGCGCCAGCAGCTTGGGAGCTAGCGGGAATGCCGAGCAGTACTTC.

The chain is built from TRBV4-3 and TRBJ2-3, with 8 bases lining up with TRBD1. V shed 0 bases and J 4 bases; nucleotides not matched to a gene: 12. There are 18 residues in the CDR3. Germline V gene lookup returns CDR1 LGHNA and CDR2 YSLEER. CDR3: CASSQDGGEQGGADTQYF. CDR3 DNA: TGCGCCAGCAGCCAAGATGGGGGCGAACAGGGGGGAGCAGATACGCAGTATTTT.

J is TRBJ1-1 and V is TRBV7-9; 10 bases match TRBD1. Germline V gene lookup returns CDR1 SEHNR and CDR2 FQNEAQ (reference sequence). Unmatched junction bases numbered 7, after V lost 4 bases and J lost 5 bases. CDR3 length: 15 residues. The CDR3 reads CASSSWTGGRTEAFF. The CDR3 bases are TGTGCCAGCAGCTCTTGGACAGGGGGGCGAACTGAAGCTTTCTTT.

This chain connects TRBV19 to TRBJ1-1; perhaps TRBD1 as D (6 bases). Germline values: CDR1 LNHDA, CDR2 SQIVND (reference sequence). Deletions cut 9 bases from V and 8 bases from J, with 13 bases between. The CDR3 loop spans 11 amino acids. The CDR3 spells CASGPRGEAFF. The CDR3 DNA is TGTGCCAGCGGGCCCAGGGGCGAAGCTTTCTTT.

This clone was observed a single time. This chain joins TRBV28 and TRBJ1-2; TRBD1 is a possible D gene (6 bases). Germline CDR1 is MDHEN and CDR2 is SYDVKM. The CDR3 totals 14 residues. V gave up 5 bases and J gave up 4 bases, with 14 bases separating them. The CDR3 bases are TGTGCCAGCAGTGCAGGGGATCGGATCTATGGCTACACCTTC. Encoded protein: CASSAGDRIYGYTF.

The table lists this clone with a few counts. The chain is built from TRBV2 and TRBJ2-5, with D perhaps TRBD1 (6 bases). Trimming stripped 4 bases from V and 3 bases from J, with 15 bases between. CDR3 size: 15 residues. CDR1 is SNHLY and CDR2 is FYNNEI in the germline V gene. The DNA of the CDR3 is TGTGCCAGCAGTGCAGTGGGGGACACTAAAGAGACCCAGTACTTC. Residues: CASSAVGDTKETQYF. The whole variable domain, filled in from reference TRBV2 and TRBJ2-5, reads EPEVTQTPSHQVTQMGQEVILRCVPISNHLYFYWYRQILGQKVEFLVSFYNNEISEKSEIFDDQFSVERPDGSNFTLKIRSTKLEDSAMYFCASSAVGDTKETQYFGPGTRLLVL.